This TCR beta chain was sequenced in a study of cytomegalovirus exposure and HLA in healthy donors. V was clipped by 8 bases and J by 3 bases, with 13 bases between them. Looked up from germline, CDR1 is SNHLY and CDR2 is FYNNEI. The CDR3 contains 13 residues. Researchers ran the PCR with 60 Vbeta and 13 Jbeta primers. The protocol was immunoSEQ multiplex PCR, while the TCRdb copy is restricted to in-frame clones and leaves out a portion. The top ten clones hold over 4% of a sample with some 95,000 clones, 78% of them seen once. Sequenced input: PBMCs. The sequence was obtained from a woman in her thirties or forties in good health and CMV-seropositive. The V and J genes are TRBV2 and TRBJ1-2; D remains unclear. CDR3 in DNA: TGTGCCAGCTTGTACGGGATTGACTATGGCTACACCTTC. It codes for CASLYGIDYGYTF.